This entry features one TCR beta chain sequence. Excluded: other autoimmune disease, uncontrolled infection, pregnancy or lactation. CDR1 is SGHVS, CDR2 FNYEAQ, per germline. V gave up 0 bases and J gave up 3 bases; unmatched junction bases: 13. The CDR3 has 20 amino acids. This sample is part of a study of Graves' ophthalmopathy and Graves' hyperthyroidism. Study summary: The collection of peripheral blood took place at initial diagnosis, before any treatment.

Transcripts of RNA were the source for amplifying TCR beta CDR3 regions. The first-round RT-PCR employed HTBI primers together with the Qiagen OneStep RT-PCR kit. A multiplex PCR was then performed as the second round. A single record per CDR3 protein comes from TCRdb applying MiXCR to the multiplex PCR reads. The data show approximately 45,000 distinct CDR3 sequences, about 50% seen once. The origin of this receptor is an adult man with Graves' ophthalmopathy. The V call is TRBV7-6, the J call TRBJ2-3, with 12 bases identical to TRBD1. The sample was peripheral blood. CDR3 bases: TGTGCCAGCAGCTTAGCCCCTCCCGGGACAGGGGGCCTATGGACAGATACGCAGTATTTT. Encoded protein: CASSLAPPGTGGLWTDTQYF.